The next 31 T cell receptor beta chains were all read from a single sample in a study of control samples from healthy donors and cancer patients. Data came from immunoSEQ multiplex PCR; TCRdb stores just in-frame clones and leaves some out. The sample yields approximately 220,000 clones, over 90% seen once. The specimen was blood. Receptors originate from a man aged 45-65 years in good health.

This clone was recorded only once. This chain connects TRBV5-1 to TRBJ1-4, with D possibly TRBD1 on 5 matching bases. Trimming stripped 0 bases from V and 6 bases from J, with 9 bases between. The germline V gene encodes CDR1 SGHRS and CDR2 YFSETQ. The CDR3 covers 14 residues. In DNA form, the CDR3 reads TGCGCCAGCAGCTTGGTTCAGGGCGATGAAAAACTGTTTTTT. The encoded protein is CASSLVQGDEKLFF.

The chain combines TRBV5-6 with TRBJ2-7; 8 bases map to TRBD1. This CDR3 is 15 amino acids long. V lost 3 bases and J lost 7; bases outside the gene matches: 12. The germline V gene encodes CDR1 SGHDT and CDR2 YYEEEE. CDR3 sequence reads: CASSWDRWDDTEQYF. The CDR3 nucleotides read TGTGCCAGCAGCTGGGACAGGTGGGACGACACGGAGCAGTACTTC.

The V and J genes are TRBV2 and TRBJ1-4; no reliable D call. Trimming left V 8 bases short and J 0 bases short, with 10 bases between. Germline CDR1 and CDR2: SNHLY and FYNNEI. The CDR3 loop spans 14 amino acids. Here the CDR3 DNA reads TGTGCCAGCTCTAGGGTTGCAACTAATGAAAAACTGTTTTTT. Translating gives CASSRVATNEKLFF.

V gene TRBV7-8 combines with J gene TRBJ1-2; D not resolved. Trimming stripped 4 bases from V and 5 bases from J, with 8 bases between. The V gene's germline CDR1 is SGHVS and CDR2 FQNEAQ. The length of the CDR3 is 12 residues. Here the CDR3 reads CASSSAIYGYTF. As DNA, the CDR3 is TGTGCCAGCAGCTCAGCGATTTATGGCTACACCTTC. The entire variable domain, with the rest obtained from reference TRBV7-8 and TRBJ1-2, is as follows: GAGVSQSPRYKVAKRGQDVALRCDPISGHVSLFWYQQALGQGPEFLTYFQNEAQLDKSGLPSDRFFAERPEGSVSTLKIQRTQQEDSAVYLCASSSAIYGYTFGSGTRLTVV.

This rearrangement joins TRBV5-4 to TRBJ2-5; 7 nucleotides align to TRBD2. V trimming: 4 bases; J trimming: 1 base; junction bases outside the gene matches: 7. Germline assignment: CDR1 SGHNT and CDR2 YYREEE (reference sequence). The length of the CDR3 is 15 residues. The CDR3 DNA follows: TGTGCCAGCAGCGTTAGCGGGTCGATCCAAGAGACCCAGTACTTC. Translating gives CASSVSGSIQETQYF.

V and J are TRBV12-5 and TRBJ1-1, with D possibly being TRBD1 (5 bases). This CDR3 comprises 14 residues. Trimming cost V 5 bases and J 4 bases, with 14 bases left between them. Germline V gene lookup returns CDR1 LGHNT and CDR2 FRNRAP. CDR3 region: CASGELSGGTEAFF. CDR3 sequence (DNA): TGTGCTAGTGGTGAGTTATCCGGGGGCACTGAAGCTTTCTTT.

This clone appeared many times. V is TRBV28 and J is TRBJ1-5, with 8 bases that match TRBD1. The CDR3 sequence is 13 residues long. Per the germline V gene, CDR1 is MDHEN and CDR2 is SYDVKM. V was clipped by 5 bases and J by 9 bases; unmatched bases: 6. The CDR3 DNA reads TGTGCCAGCAGTCCGACAGGGGTTGGGCCCCAGCATTTT. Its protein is CASSPTGVGPQHF. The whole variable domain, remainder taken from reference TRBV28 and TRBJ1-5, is DVKVTQSSRYLVKRTGEKVFLECVQDMDHENMFWYRQDPGLGLRLIYFSYDVKMKEKGDIPEGYSVSREKKERFSLILESASTNQTSMYLCASSPTGVGPQHFGDGTRLSIL.

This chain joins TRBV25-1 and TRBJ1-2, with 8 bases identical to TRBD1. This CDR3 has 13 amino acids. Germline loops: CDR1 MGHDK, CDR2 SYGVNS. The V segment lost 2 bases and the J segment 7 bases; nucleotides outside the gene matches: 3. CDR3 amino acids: CASSEVTGVGYTF. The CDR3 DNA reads TGTGCCAGCAGTGAAGTGACAGGGGTTGGCTACACCTTC.

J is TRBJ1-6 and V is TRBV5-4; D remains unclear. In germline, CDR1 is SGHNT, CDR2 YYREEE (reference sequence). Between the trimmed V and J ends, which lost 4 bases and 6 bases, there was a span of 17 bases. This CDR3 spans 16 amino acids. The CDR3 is CASSPVSGPTNSPLHF. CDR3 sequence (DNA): TGTGCCAGCAGCCCCGTGTCAGGCCCTACTAATTCACCCCTCCACTTT.

This CDR3 is CASTSRGDEQYV. CDR3 nucleotides: TGTGCCAGCACCTCCAGGGGCGACGAGCAGTACGTC. J is TRBJ2-7 and V is TRBV28; D possibly corresponds to TRBD1 (6 bases). Trimming pared 7 bases from V and 5 bases from J, leaving 12 bases between. The germline gives CDR1 MDHEN, CDR2 SYDVKM. The CDR3 loop spans 12 amino acids.

The CDR3 nucleotides read TGTGCCAGCAGCCGGAACACTGAAGCTTTCTTT. Its translation: CASSRNTEAFF. The chain carries TRBV3-1 (or the pseudogene TRBV3-2) and TRBJ1-1; D uncertain. V was shortened by 4 bases and J by 1 base, with 1 base between the two germline ends. The germline gives CDR1 LGHDT, CDR2 YNNKEL (reference sequence). The CDR3 has 11 residues.

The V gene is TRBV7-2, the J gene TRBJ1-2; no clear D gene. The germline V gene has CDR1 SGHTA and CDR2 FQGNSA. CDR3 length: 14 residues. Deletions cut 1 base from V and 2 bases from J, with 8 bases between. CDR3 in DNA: TGTGCCAGCAGCTTAGTAGGGCTCAACTATGGCTACACCTTC. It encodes CASSLVGLNYGYTF.

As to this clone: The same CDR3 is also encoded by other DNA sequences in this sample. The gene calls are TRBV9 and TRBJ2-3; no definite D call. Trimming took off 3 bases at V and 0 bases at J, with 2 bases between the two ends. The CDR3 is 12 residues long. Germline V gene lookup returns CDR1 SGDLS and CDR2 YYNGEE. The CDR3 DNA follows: TGTGCCAGCAGCGCGAGCACAGATACGCAGTATTTT. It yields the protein CASSASTDTQYF. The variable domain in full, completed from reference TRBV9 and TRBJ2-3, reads DSGVTQTPKHLITATGQRVTLRCSPRSGDLSVYWYQQSLDQGLQFLIQYYNGEERAKGNILERFSAQQFPDLHSELNLSSLELGDSALYFCASSASTDTQYFGPGTRLTVL.

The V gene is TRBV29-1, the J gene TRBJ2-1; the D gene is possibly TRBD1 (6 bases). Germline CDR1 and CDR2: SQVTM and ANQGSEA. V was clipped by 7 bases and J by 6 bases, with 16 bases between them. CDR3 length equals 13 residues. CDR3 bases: TGCAGCGCGGGCCGGACAGACCTCAATGAGCAGTTCTTC. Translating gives CSAGRTDLNEQFF.

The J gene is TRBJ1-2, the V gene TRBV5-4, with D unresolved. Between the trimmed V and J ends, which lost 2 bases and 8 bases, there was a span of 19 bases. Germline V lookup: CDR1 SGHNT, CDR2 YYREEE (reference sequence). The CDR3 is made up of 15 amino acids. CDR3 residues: CASSLSGRGLGGYTF. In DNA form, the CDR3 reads TGTGCCAGCAGCTTAAGCGGGAGAGGCCTTGGGGGCTACACCTTC. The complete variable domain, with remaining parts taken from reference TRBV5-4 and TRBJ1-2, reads ETGVTQSPTHLIKTRGQQVTLRCSSQSGHNTVSWYQQALGQGPQFIFQYYREEENGRGNFPPRFSGLQFPNYSSELNVNALELDDSALYLCASSLSGRGLGGYTFGSGTRLTVV.

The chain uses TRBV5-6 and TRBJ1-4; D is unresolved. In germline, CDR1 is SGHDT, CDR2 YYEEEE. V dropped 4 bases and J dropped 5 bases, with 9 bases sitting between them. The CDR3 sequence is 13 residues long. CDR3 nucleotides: TGTGCCAGCAGCCGCGGGCCGAATGAAAAACTGTTTTTT. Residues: CASSRGPNEKLFF.

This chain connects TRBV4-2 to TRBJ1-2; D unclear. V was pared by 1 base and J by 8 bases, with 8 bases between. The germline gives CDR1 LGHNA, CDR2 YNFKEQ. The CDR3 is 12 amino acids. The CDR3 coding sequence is TGTGCCAGCAGCCAAGTAACGGGAGGCTACACCTTC. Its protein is CASSQVTGGYTF.

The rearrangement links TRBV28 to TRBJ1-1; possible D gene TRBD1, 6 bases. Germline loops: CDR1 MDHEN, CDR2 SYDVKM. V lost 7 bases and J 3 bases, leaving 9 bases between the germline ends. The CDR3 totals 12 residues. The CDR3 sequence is CASIYRDTEAFF. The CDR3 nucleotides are TGTGCCAGCATTTACAGGGACACTGAAGCTTTCTTT.

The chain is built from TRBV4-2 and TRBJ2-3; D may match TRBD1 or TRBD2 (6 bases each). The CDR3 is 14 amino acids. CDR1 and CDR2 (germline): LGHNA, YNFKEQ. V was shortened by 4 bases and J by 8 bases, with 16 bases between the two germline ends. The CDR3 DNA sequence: TGTGCCAGCAGCCCCCTAGGGGGGACGGGTACGCAGTATTTT. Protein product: CASSPLGGTGTQYF.

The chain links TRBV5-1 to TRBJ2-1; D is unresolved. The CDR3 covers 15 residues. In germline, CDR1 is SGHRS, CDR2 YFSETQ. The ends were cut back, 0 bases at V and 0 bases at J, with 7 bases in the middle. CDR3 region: CASSLEGNSYNEQFF. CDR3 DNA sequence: TGCGCCAGCAGCTTGGAAGGGAACTCCTACAATGAGCAGTTCTTC.

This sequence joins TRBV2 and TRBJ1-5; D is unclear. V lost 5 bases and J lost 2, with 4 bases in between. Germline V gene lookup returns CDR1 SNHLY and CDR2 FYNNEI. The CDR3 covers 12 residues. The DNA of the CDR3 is TGTGCCAGCAGTATCGGCAATCAGCCCCAGCATTTT. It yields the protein CASSIGNQPQHF.

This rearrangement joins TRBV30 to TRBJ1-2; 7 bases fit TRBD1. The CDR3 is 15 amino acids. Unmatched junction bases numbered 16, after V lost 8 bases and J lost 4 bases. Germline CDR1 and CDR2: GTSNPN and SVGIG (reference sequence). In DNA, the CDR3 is TGTGCCGGGTTGGAGGGGGCGGGAAGAGTCTATGGCTACACCTTC. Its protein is CAGLEGAGRVYGYTF. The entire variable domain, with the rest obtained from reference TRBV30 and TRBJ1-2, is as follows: SQTIHQWPATLVQPVGSPLSLECTVEGTSNPNLYWYRQAAGRGLQLLFYSVGIGQISSEVPQNLSASRPQDRQFILSSKKLLLSDSGFYLCAGLEGAGRVYGYTFGSGTRLTVV.

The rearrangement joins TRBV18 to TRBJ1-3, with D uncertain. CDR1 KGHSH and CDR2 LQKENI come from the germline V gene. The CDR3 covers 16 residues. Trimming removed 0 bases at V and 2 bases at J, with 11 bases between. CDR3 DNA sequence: TGTGCCAGCTCACCACCGAGCAGCGGAGCTGGAAACACCATATATTTT. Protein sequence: CASSPPSSGAGNTIYF.

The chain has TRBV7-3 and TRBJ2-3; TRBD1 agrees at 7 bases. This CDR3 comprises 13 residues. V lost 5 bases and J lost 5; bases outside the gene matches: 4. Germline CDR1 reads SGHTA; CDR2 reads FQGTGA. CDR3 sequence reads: CASSRQGRDTQYF. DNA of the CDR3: TGTGCCAGCAGCCGACAGGGTAGAGATACGCAGTATTTT.

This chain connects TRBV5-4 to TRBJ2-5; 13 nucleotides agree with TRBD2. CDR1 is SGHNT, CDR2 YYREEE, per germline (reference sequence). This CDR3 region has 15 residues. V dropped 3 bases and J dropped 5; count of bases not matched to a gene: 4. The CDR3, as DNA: TGTGCCAGCAGCTCCGGGACTAGCGGGGTGGAGACCCAGTACTTC. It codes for CASSSGTSGVETQYF. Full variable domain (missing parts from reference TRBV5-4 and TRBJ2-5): ETGVTQSPTHLIKTRGQQVTLRCSSQSGHNTVSWYQQALGQGPQFIFQYYREEENGRGNFPPRFSGLQFPNYSSELNVNALELDDSALYLCASSSGTSGVETQYFGPGTRLLVL.

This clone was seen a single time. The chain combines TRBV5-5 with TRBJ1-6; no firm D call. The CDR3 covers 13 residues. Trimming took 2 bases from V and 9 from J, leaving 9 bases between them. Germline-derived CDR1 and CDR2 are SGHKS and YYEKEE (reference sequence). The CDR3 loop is CASSLGDVSPLHF. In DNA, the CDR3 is TGTGCCAGCAGCTTAGGTGATGTTTCACCCCTCCACTTT.

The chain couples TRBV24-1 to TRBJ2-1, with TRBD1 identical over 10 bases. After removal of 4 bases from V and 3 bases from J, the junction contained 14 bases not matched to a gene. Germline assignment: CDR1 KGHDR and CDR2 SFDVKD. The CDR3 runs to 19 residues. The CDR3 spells CATSDNMPFRDRGYNEQFF. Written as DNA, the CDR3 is TGTGCCACCAGTGACAACATGCCCTTCCGGGACAGGGGCTACAATGAGCAGTTCTTC.

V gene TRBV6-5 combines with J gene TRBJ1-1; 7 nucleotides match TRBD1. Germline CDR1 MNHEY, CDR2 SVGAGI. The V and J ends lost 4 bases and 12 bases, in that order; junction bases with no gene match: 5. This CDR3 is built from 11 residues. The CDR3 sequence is CASSSGTEPFF. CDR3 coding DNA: TGTGCCAGCAGTTCCGGGACAGAACCTTTCTTT.

For the CDR3, the DNA is TGTGCCAGCAGCTTAAGGGGGCCTAGCACAGATACGCAGTATTTT. Translated, it gives CASSLRGPSTDTQYF. This chain connects TRBV13 to TRBJ2-3; 7 nucleotides align to TRBD1. Unmatched junction bases numbered 2, after V lost 2 bases and J lost 0 bases. CDR3 length: 15 amino acids. Germline CDR1 reads PRHDT; CDR2 reads FYEKMQ (reference sequence).

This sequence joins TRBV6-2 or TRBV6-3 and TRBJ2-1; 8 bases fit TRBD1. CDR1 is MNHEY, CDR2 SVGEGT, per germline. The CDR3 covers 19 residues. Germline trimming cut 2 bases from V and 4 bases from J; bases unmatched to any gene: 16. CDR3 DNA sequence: TGTGCCAGCAGTTACGTCTTCGACCTAAACAGGGGGAAATACAATGAGCAGTTCTTC. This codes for CASSYVFDLNRGKYNEQFF.

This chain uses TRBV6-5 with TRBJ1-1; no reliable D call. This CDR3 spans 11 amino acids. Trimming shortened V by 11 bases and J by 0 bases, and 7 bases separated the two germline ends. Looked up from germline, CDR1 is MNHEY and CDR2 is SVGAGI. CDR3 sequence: CAVELNTEAFF. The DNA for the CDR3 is TGTGCCGTCGAACTGAACACTGAAGCTTTCTTT.